This is a list of T cell receptor beta chains from one sample in a study of blood T cell repertoires in COVID-19. Assay: immunoSEQ multiplex PCR; the TCRdb copy retains only in-frame clones and omits some. The sample contains more than 150,000 clones, roughly 83% of which appear only once. The specimen sequenced was peripheral blood. The receptors stem from an older woman with acute or convalescent COVID-19. Both conserved end residues are part of each CDR3. Each record gives: V gene, clone size, D gene, J gene, CDR3 protein, CDR3 DNA. The D gene is left open where the match is weak. Size is stated for part of the rows, as once, few or many counts, or as a class when the clone is expanded.

>TRBV2|NA|NA|TRBJ2-1
CASSERTLDNEQFF
TGTGCCAGCAGTGAGAGGACTCTGGACAATGAGCAGTTCTTC
>TRBV6-2/TRBV6-3|NA|TRBD1|TRBJ1-5
CASSHRQGAGQPQHF
TGTGCCAGCAGCCACCGACAGGGGGCAGGTCAGCCCCAGCATTTT
>TRBV6-2/TRBV6-3|NA|NA|TRBJ2-4
CASSLRQAGDIQYF
TGTGCCAGCAGTTTAAGACAGGCGGGAGACATTCAGTACTTC
>TRBV6-5|NA|NA|TRBJ1-6
CASSTSGFGDSPLHF
TGTGCCAGCAGTACGTCAGGGTTTGGGGATTCACCCCTCCACTTT
>TRBV3-1/TRBV3-2|NA|TRBD1|TRBJ1-2
CASSQALTGDPF
TGTGCCAGCAGCCAAGCCCTGACAGGGGATCCCTTC
>TRBV30|NA|TRBD1|TRBJ1-6
CAWSAGQENSPLHF
TGTGCCTGGAGTGCCGGACAGGAAAATTCACCCCTCCACTTT
>TRBV7-2|NA|TRBD1|TRBJ1-5
CASRQTGEASNQPQHF
TGTGCCAGCAGGCAAACAGGGGAAGCGAGCAATCAGCCCCAGCATTTT
>TRBV4-1|once|TRBD2|TRBJ2-1
CASSPTIAGGDSYNEQFF
TGCGCCAGCAGCCCGACCATAGCGGGGGGAGACTCCTACAATGAGCAGTTCTTC
>TRBV9|NA|NA|TRBJ1-1
CASSPRERPNTEAFF
TGTGCCAGCAGCCCTAGGGAGAGGCCGAACACTGAAGCTTTCTTT
>TRBV5-1|NA|NA|TRBJ1-3
CASSSPRGETGNTIYF
TGCGCCAGCAGCTCACCCCGGGGGGAGACTGGAAACACCATATATTTT
>TRBV18|NA|TRBD1|TRBJ1-3
CASSPRQGGPGAGNTIYF
TGTGCCAGCTCACCGCGACAGGGGGGCCCCGGAGCTGGAAACACCATATATTTT
>TRBV9|NA|NA|TRBJ1-3
CASSVQEAGNTIYF
TGTGCCAGCAGCGTTCAGGAAGCTGGAAACACCATATATTTT
>TRBV10-2|NA|NA|TRBJ1-2
CASKGWAVYGYTF
TGCGCCAGCAAGGGGTGGGCAGTTTATGGCTACACCTTC
>TRBV19|once|NA|TRBJ2-5
CASSPHSLGGETQYF
TGTGCCAGTAGCCCCCACTCGTTAGGCGGAGAGACCCAGTACTTC
>TRBV28|NA|NA|TRBJ2-1
CASSQGGGEQFF
TGTGCCAGCAGCCAAGGGGGGGGTGAGCAGTTCTTC
>TRBV5-8|NA|NA|TRBJ1-2
CASSLGTANYGYTF
TGTGCCAGCAGCTTGGGGACAGCCAACTATGGCTACACCTTC
>TRBV9|NA|TRBD1|TRBJ2-6
CASSVDPPGVGGAGANVLTF
TGTGCCAGCAGCGTAGACCCCCCCGGGGTAGGGGGCGCTGGGGCCAACGTCCTGACTTTC
>TRBV4-2|NA|NA|TRBJ1-5
CASSQVGTGDGQPQHF
TGTGCCAGCAGCCAAGTAGGCACGGGAGACGGACAGCCCCAGCATTTT
>TRBV4-1|NA|NA|TRBJ2-1
CASSQETALGDEQFF
TGCGCCAGCAGCCAAGAGACGGCCCTAGGGGATGAGCAGTTCTTC
>TRBV6-2/TRBV6-3|once|NA|TRBJ1-5
CASSYSPDPRGNQPQHF
TGTGCCAGCAGTTACTCTCCCGACCCACGGGGCAATCAGCCCCAGCATTTT
>TRBV20-1|NA|NA|TRBJ2-5
CSASRVQETQYF
TGCAGTGCTAGTCGTGTACAAGAGACCCAGTACTTC
>TRBV4-3|NA|NA|TRBJ1-1
CASSQVAGAFNTEAFF
TGCGCCAGCAGCCAAGTAGCCGGCGCATTCAACACTGAAGCTTTCTTT
>TRBV19|NA|NA|TRBJ2-7
CASSIDAGAYEQYF
TGTGCCAGTAGTATAGACGCGGGGGCGTACGAGCAGTACTTC
>TRBV10-1|NA|TRBD1|TRBJ2-3
CASSEGTGSGTDTQYF
TGCGCCAGCAGTGAGGGGACAGGGAGTGGCACAGATACGCAGTATTTT
>TRBV5-1|NA|TRBD2|TRBJ2-1
CASSQREAGVDEQFF
TGCGCCAGCAGCCAACGGGAGGCCGGGGTCGATGAGCAGTTCTTC
>TRBV5-1|NA|NA|TRBJ1-6
CASSLGTDYNSPLHF
TGCGCCAGCAGCTTGGGGACAGATTATAATTCACCCCTCCACTTT
>TRBV4-3|once|TRBD1|TRBJ1-6
CASSQGTDRATYNSPLHF
TGCGCCAGCAGCCAAGGGACGGACAGGGCCACCTATAATTCACCCCTCCACTTT
>TRBV5-1|NA|NA|TRBJ2-3
CASSLAPGTDTQYF
TGCGCCAGCAGCTTGGCCCCAGGGACAGATACGCAGTATTTT
>TRBV10-3|NA|NA|TRBJ2-3
CAISEYSSSTDTQYF
TGTGCCATCAGTGAGTACAGTTCCTCCACAGATACGCAGTATTTT
>TRBV18|NA|NA|TRBJ1-5
CASSPKAGGKQPQHF
TGTGCCAGCTCACCAAAGGCAGGAGGGAAACAGCCCCAGCATTTT
>TRBV11-2|few|TRBD2|TRBJ2-2
CASPLTGEGYNTGELFF
TGTGCCAGCCCTTTAACGGGGGAGGGGTATAACACCGGGGAGCTGTTTTTT
>TRBV5-1|NA|NA|TRBJ1-3
CASGLDSLVSGNTIYF
TGCGCCAGCGGACTGGACAGCTTAGTCTCTGGAAACACCATATATTTT
>TRBV12-3/TRBV12-4|NA|TRBD2|TRBJ2-1
CASTSGAKGFF
TGTGCCAGCACCAGCGGGGCGAAGGGGTTCTTC
>TRBV28|NA|TRBD1|TRBJ1-6
CAIQHPGQGSSPLHF
TGTGCCATTCAACACCCGGGACAGGGAAGTTCACCCCTCCACTTT
>TRBV6-1|NA|NA|TRBJ1-5
CASSEEGGLGIQPQHF
TGTGCCAGCAGTGAAGAAGGAGGGTTAGGAATTCAGCCCCAGCATTTT
>TRBV29-1|NA|NA|TRBJ2-5
CSVEFGSFETQYF
TGCAGCGTTGAATTCGGTAGCTTCGAGACCCAGTACTTC
>TRBV9|NA|NA|TRBJ2-7
CASSDPNRAHEQYF
TGTGCCAGCAGCGACCCTAACAGGGCCCACGAGCAGTACTTC
>TRBV2|once|TRBD1|TRBJ2-2
CASRRTGAGELFF
TGTGCCAGCAGGAGGACAGGGGCCGGGGAGCTGTTTTTT
>TRBV24-1|NA|NA|TRBJ2-2
CATSDGTGLNTGELFF
TGTGCCACCAGTGATGGAACAGGATTGAACACCGGGGAGCTGTTTTTT
>TRBV10-3|NA|NA|TRBJ1-1
CAISDEQGNTEAFF
TGTGCCATCAGTGACGAACAGGGGAACACTGAAGCTTTCTTT
>TRBV5-6|NA|NA|TRBJ2-7
CASSLQGSYEQYF
TGTGCCAGCAGCTTGCAGGGCTCCTACGAGCAGTACTTC